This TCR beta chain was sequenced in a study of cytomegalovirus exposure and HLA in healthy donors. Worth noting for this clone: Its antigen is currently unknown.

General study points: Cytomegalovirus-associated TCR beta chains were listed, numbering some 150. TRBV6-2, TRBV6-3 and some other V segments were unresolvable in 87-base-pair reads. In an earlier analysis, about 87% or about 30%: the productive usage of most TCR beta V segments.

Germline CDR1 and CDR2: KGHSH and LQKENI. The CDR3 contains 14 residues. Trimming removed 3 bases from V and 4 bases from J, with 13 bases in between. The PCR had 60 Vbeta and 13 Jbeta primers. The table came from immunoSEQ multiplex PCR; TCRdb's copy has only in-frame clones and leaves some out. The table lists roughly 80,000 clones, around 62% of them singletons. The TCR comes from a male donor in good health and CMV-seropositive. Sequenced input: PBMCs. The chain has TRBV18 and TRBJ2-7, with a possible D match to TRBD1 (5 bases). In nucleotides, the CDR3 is TGTGCCAGCTCACCGAAAGGGGCACCTTACGAGCAGTACTTC. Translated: CASSPKGAPYEQYF.